This TCR beta chain emerged from a study of T cells in Graves' hyperthyroidism and ophthalmopathy. Study findings and constraints: Ophthalmopathy got predicted by the model a median approximately six months before its onset.

Template material for amplifying TCR beta CDR3 regions consisted of RNA transcripts. The primer set for the first-round RT-PCR of the TCR CDR3 was HTBI. Each CDR3 protein is one row after TCRdb ran MiXCR on the multiplex PCR reads. The sample lists 500,000 to 800,000 distinct CDR3 sequences; roughly 14% were seen once. This clonotype appeared a few times. Its antigen is not identified. A read error may produce the germline difference seen at one junction end. Sequencing was carried out using blood. The TCR originated in a woman between 45 and 60 years old with Graves' ophthalmopathy.

The DNA for the CDR3 is TGTGCCAGCAATTACAGAGGGACCGCGGGACTAGCGGGAACCTACGAGCAGTACTTC. Protein: CASNYRGTAGLAGTYEQYF. The chain uses TRBV6-5 and TRBJ2-7; the match to TRBD2 covers 13 bases. The CDR3 covers 19 residues. Germline-derived CDR1 and CDR2 are MNHEY and SVGAGI.